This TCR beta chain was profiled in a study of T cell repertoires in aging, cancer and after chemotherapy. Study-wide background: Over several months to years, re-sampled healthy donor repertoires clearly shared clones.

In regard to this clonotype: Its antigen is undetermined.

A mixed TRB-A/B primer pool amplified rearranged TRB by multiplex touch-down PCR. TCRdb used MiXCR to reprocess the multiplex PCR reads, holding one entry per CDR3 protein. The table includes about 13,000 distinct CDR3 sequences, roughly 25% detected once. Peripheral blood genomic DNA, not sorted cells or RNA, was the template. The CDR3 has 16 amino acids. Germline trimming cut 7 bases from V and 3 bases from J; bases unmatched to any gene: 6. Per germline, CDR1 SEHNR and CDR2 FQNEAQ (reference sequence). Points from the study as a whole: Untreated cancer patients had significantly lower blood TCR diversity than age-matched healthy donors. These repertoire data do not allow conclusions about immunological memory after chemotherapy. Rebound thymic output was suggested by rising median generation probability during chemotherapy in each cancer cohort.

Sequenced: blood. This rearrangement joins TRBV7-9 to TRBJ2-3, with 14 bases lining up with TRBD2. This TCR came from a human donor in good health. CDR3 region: CASTLTSGGATDTQYF. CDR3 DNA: TGTGCCAGCACGTTGACTAGCGGGGGGGCTACAGATACGCAGTATTTT.